The sequence of this T cell receptor beta chain was determined in a study of HIV-infected patients and healthy controls. MiXCR, run by TCRdb on the 5' RACE reads, gives a single entry per CDR3 protein. The sample carries 55,000 to 70,000 distinct CDR3 sequences, over 15% recorded once. This clonotype turned up a few times. CDR1 and CDR2 (germline): DFQATT, SNEGSKA (reference sequence). V dropped 2 bases and J dropped 7 bases, with 17 bases sitting between them. The CDR3 has 14 residues. This sequence joins TRBV20-1 and TRBJ1-1; possibly TRBD1 for D (5 bases). The sequenced sample consisted of CD4+ T cells from blood. This receptor was obtained from a human donor in good health. The CDR3 nucleotides are TGCAGTGCTAGACCCCCGGGACGATATCTTGAAGCTTTCTTT. This gives the protein CSARPPGRYLEAFF.